Each of the 13 T cell receptor beta chains below was sequenced from the same sample in a study of cytomegalovirus exposure and HLA in healthy donors. The PCR had 60 Vbeta and 13 Jbeta primers. Repertoires were generated with immunoSEQ multiplex PCR, while TCRdb's copy carries only in-frame clones and drops some. In the table there are around 100,000 clones, roughly two thirds of which are singletons. Sequencing was performed on PBMCs. Receptors were obtained from a man aged 18 to 35 in good health and CMV-seropositive.

The J gene is TRBJ2-2, the V gene TRBV28; 9 bases align to TRBD1. This CDR3 comprises 15 residues. Germline lookup yields CDR1 MDHEN and CDR2 SYDVKM. V lost 5 bases and J lost 5; bases outside the gene matches: 6. DNA for the CDR3: TGTGCCAGCAGTCCGACAGGGGGTCGGACCGGGGAGCTGTTTTTT. This sequence encodes CASSPTGGRTGELFF.

The genes are TRBV5-1 and TRBJ1-1, with D unclear. The ends were cut back, 0 bases at V and 6 bases at J, with 9 bases in the middle. Germline assignment: CDR1 SGHRS and CDR2 YFSETQ. This CDR3 has 13 residues. CDR3 in DNA: TGCGCCAGCAGCTTGGGGCAGCTAGCTGAAGCTTTCTTT. Protein sequence: CASSLGQLAEAFF.

This clone was recorded a few times. The genes are TRBV29-1 and TRBJ2-7; perhaps TRBD1 as D (7 bases). Germline assignment: CDR1 SQVTM and CDR2 ANQGSEA. With 5 bases removed from V and 3 bases from J, the gap between germline ends came to 17 bases. The CDR3 runs 14 residues. Here the CDR3 reads CSVMLQGRLYEQYF. CDR3 nucleotide sequence: TGCAGCGTTATGCTACAGGGGAGGCTCTACGAGCAGTACTTC.

The genes are TRBV5-1 and TRBJ2-3, with D possibly being TRBD1 (6 bases). Deletions cut 2 bases from V and 2 bases from J, with 15 bases between. The CDR3 is 16 residues long. Germline V lookup: CDR1 SGHRS, CDR2 YFSETQ. The CDR3 protein is CASSLLPQGTTDTQYF. The CDR3 region has the DNA TGCGCCAGCAGCTTACTTCCTCAGGGGACCACAGATACGCAGTATTTT.

This clone was picked up one time. This chain links TRBV28 with TRBJ1-1, with 9 bases identical to TRBD1. The J segment lost 7 bases and the V segment lost 4 bases, leaving 13 bases of the junction unmatched. Germline V CDR1 and CDR2: MDHEN, SYDVKM. The CDR3 extends over 16 amino acids. The CDR3 DNA is TGTGCCAGCAGTTCCAGGACAGGGGCCTTGATTCGTGAAGCTTTCTTT. This translates into CASSSRTGALIREAFF.

The V and J genes are TRBV15 and TRBJ1-6, with D perhaps matching TRBD1 (6 bases). The germline V gene has CDR1 LNHNV and CDR2 YYDKDF (reference sequence). The V and J ends lost 8 bases and 9 bases respectively, with 17 bases between them. The CDR3 is 14 residues long. CDR3 coding DNA: TGTGCCACCGGTCCGGGACACTTTACTTCACCCCTCCACTTT. Translating it yields CATGPGHFTSPLHF.

This CDR3 is CASSVRGLHYEQYF. The CDR3 bases are TGTGCCAGCAGTGTCAGGGGGCTCCACTACGAGCAGTACTTC. V usage is TRBV2 and J usage is TRBJ2-7; 8 bases agree with TRBD1. This CDR3 comprises 14 residues. Germline V lookup: CDR1 SNHLY, CDR2 FYNNEI. J lost 3 bases, V lost 4 bases, and 5 bases had no gene match.

This clone was seen more than once but under ten times. CDR3 DNA sequence: TGTGCCAGCAGCTTGGCCTTCTCCCAGGAGACCCAGTACTTC. Protein sequence: CASSLAFSQETQYF. The chain joins TRBV5-4 to TRBJ2-5; D remains ambiguous. This CDR3 is 14 amino acids long. CDR1 is SGHNT, CDR2 YYREEE, per germline (reference sequence). V was clipped by 0 bases and J by 5 bases, with 11 bases between them.

The J gene is TRBJ1-2, the V gene TRBV27; D call uncertain. Germline V gene sequence: CDR1 MNHEY, CDR2 SMNVEV (reference sequence). Trimming shortened V by 0 bases and J by 4 bases, and 18 bases separated the two germline ends. The CDR3 contains 17 residues. CDR3 protein: CASSLSRVAPPGYGYTF. CDR3 bases: TGTGCCAGCAGTTTATCGAGGGTGGCGCCTCCTGGCTATGGCTACACCTTC.

This clone was found once. The chain couples TRBV9 to TRBJ2-6; TRBD1 matches 7 bases. Germline V gene sequence: CDR1 SGDLS, CDR2 YYNGEE. The ends lost 4 bases at V and 1 base at J; junction bases unmatched: 5. This CDR3 has 16 amino acids. CDR3 region: CASSSDRPSGANVLTF. The CDR3 DNA sequence: TGTGCCAGCAGCTCGGACAGGCCTTCTGGGGCCAACGTCCTGACTTTC.

This clone was recorded at least ten times. The chain couples TRBV21-1 to TRBJ1-1; the tabulated D call, TRBD1, remains unverified against the DNA. TRBV21-1 is a recognized pseudogene. The CDR3 has 17 residues. CDR3 sequence reads: CASSKSSGKERNTEAFF. The CDR3 DNA reads TGTGCCAGCAGCAAATCCTCAGGGAAAGAAAGGAACACTGAAGCTTTCTTT.

The genes are TRBV10-3 and TRBJ2-4, with D maybe TRBD2 (7 bases). The CDR3 extends over 15 amino acids. Germline assignment: CDR1 ENHRY and CDR2 SYGVKD. Trimming removed 3 bases from V and 6 bases from J, with 15 bases in between. CDR3 coding DNA: TGTGCCATCAGTGATTGGGGGGGCCAATTAAACATTCAGTACTTC. It is translated as CAISDWGGQLNIQYF.

The CDR3 reads CASRSGQGVEKLFF. For the CDR3, the DNA is TGCGCCAGCAGATCGGGACAGGGGGTTGAAAAACTGTTTTTT. The chain recombines TRBV4-1 with TRBJ1-4, with 11 bases identical to TRBD1. CDR1 and CDR2 from the germline V gene are MGHRA and YSYEKL. Trimming removed 6 bases from V and 7 bases from J; junction bases left unmatched: 4. This CDR3 comprises 14 residues.